The source of this TCR beta chain is a study of T cells after yellow fever vaccination. Study-level information: Fractions of low cell number were prepared using SMART-Seq v4 Ultra Low Input. General study results and limits: Although the secondary response was weaker, it peaked faster, at day 5 versus 15.

Generation of TCR cDNA used 5'RACE template switching (which added a universal primer site and UMIs). TCRdb reprocessed the 5' RACE reads via MiXCR and lists one record per CDR3 protein. The table has a few hundred thousand distinct CDR3 sequences, approximately 3.9% seen once. As for this clonotype: The target antigen is unknown.

This material consisted of PBMCs, taken 5 days after the yellow fever booster vaccination. The clonotype originates from a man aged 18 to 30 who received the YFV17D yellow fever vaccine.

CDR3: CASSPRDRTTDTQYF. CDR3 DNA sequence: TGTGCCAGCAGCCCACGGGACAGGACCACAGATACGCAGTATTTT. The rearrangement uses TRBV11-3 and TRBJ2-3, with 8 nucleotides matching TRBD1. With 5 bases clipped from V and 2 bases from J, the junction kept 6 bases outside the gene matches. The CDR3 spans 15 residues. Looked up from germline, CDR1 is SGHNT and CDR2 is YENEEA.